The clone carrying this T cell receptor (beta chain) was observed a single time. Its specificity is not known. The sample is drawn from a study of T cell responses to AZD1222 COVID-19 vaccine. Points from the study as a whole: The donor group comprised mostly white British people and more females; the analysis possibly underestimated clonal diversity. At study baseline, merely more than 5 AZD1222 recipients were seropositive. Reports say nearly half of spike-specific TCRs go after unmutated variant regions.

This CDR3 has 12 amino acids. V was clipped by 1 base and J by 8 bases, with 7 bases between them. Germline loops: CDR1 KGHDR, CDR2 SFDVKD. Assay used: immunoSEQ multiplex PCR; TCRdb lists only in-frame clones, some missing. The sample includes approximately 150,000 clones, roughly nine tenths of them seen just once. V usage is TRBV24-1 and J usage is TRBJ1-2; D call uncertain. The sample in question was peripheral blood, obtained 28 days after the second AZD1222 dose. The clonotype originates from an adult who received the AZD1222 COVID-19 vaccine. Here the CDR3 reads CATSDFSGGYTF. Here the CDR3 DNA reads TGTGCCACCAGTGATTTCTCAGGAGGCTACACCTTC.